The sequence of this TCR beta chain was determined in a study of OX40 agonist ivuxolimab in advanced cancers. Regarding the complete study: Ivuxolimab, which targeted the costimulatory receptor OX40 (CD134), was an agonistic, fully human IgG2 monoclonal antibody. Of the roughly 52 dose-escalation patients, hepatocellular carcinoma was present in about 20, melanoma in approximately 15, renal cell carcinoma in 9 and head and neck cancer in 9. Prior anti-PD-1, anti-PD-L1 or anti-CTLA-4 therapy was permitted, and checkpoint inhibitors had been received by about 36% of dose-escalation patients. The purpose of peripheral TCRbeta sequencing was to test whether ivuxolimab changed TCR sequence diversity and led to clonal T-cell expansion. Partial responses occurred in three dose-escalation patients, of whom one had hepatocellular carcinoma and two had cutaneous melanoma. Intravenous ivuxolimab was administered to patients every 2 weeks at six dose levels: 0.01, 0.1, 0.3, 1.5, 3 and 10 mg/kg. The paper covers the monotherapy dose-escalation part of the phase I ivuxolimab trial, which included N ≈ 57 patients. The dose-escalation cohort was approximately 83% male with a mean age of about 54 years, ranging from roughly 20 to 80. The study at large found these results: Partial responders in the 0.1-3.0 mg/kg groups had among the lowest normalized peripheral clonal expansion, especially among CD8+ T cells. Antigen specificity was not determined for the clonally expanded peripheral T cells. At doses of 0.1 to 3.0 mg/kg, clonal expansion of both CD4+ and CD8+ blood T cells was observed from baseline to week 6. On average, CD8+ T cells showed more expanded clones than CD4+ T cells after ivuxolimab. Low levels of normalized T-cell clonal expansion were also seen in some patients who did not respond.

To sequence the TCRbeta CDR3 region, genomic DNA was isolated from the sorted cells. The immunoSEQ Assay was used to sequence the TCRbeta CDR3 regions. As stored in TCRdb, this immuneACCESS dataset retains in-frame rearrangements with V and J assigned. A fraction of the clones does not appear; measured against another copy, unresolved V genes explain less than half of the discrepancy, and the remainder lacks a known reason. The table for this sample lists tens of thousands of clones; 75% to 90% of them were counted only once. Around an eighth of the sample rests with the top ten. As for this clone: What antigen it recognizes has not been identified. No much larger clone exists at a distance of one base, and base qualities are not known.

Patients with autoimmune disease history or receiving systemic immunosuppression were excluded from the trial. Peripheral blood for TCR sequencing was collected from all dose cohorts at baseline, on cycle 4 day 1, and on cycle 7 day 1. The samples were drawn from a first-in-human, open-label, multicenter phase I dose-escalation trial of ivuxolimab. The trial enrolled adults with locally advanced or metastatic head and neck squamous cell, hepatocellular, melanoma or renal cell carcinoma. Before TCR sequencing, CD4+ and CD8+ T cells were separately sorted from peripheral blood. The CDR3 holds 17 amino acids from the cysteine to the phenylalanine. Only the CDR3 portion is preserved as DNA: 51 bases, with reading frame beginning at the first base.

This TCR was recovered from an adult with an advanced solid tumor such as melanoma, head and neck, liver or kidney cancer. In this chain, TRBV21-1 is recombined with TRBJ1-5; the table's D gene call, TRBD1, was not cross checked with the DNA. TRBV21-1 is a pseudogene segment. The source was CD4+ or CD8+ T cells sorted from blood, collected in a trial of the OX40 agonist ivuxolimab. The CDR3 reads CASSKPGQGTTNQPQHF. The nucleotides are TGTGCCAGCAGCAAACCCGGACAGGGGACTACGAATCAGCCCCAGCATTTT.